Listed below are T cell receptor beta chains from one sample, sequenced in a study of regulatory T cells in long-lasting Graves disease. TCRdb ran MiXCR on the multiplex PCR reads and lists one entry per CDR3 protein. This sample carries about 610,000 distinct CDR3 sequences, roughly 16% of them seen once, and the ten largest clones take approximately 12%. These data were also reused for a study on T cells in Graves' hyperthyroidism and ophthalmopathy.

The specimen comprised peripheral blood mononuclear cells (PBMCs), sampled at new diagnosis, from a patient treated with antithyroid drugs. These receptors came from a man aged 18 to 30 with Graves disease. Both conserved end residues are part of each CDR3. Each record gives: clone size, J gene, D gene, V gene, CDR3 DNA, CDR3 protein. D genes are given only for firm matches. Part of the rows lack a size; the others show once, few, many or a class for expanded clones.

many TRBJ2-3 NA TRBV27 TGTGCCAGCAGTTTATTTCCCCCCCGCAGGTCCACAGATACGCAGTATTTT CASSLFPPRRSTDTQYF
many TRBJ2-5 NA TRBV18 TGTGCCAGCTCACCACCGTCAGGTAGTTCGAAGACCCAGTACTTC CASSPPSGSSKTQYF
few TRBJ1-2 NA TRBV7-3 TGTGCCAGCAGCCCGGGGGGCAGCCAGTGGGGCTACACCTTC CASSPGGSQWGYTF
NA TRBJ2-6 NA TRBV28 TGTGCCAGCAGGGTGGGGGGTTCTGGGGCCAACGTCCTGACTTTC CASRVGGSGANVLTF
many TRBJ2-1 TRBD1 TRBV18 TGTGCCAGCTCACCACCGCGACAGGGTTCCTACAATGAGCAGTTCTTC CASSPPRQGSYNEQFF
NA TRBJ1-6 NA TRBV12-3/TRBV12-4 TGTGCCAGCAGTTTAATGGGAGATAATTCACCCCTCCACTTT CASSLMGDNSPLHF
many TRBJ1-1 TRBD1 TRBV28 TGTGCCAGCAGTTTATACCCTATGACAGGGGAGGACACTGAAGCTTTCTTT CASSLYPMTGEDTEAFF
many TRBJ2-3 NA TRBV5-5 TGTGCCAGCAACTTAGGGTTCAGGGTAAACCCCACAGATACGCAGTATTTT CASNLGFRVNPTDTQYF
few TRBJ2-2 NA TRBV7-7 TGTGCTAGCAGCTTAGTGAGGACCGGGGAGCTGTTTTTT CASSLVRTGELFF
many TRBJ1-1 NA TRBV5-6 TGTGCCAGCAGCCCACCTGGGGGGAACACTGAAGCTTTCTTT CASSPPGGNTEAFF
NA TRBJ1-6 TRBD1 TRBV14 TGTGCCAGCAGCCGACAGGGTCTGTCACCCCTCCACTTT CASSRQGLSPLHF
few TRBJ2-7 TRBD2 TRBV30 TGTGCCTGGACTAGCGGGAGTATCTACGAGCAGTACTTC CAWTSGSIYEQYF
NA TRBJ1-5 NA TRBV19 TGTGCCAGTAGTAACCGAGATAGCAATCAGCCCCAGCATTTT CASSNRDSNQPQHF
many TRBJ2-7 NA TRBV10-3 TGTGCCATCAGTGAGTCAACTAGCTACGAGCAGTACTTC CAISESTSYEQYF
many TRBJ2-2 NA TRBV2 TGTGCCAGCAGCGAACAGGACGGGACCGGGGAGCTGTTTTTT CASSEQDGTGELFF
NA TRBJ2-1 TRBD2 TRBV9 TGTGCCAGCAGCTCGGGACTAGCGGGACCCTCATCCTACAATGGGCAGTTCTTC CASSSGLAGPSSYNGQFF
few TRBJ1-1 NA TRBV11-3 TGTGCCAGCAGCTCAACCGGGACGGCTGTTGAAGCTTTCTTT CASSSTGTAVEAFF
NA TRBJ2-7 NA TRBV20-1 TGCAGTGCTAGGGGCTTAAGGCAGGGCACCTACGAGCAGTACTTC CSARGLRQGTYEQYF
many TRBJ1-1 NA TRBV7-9 TGTGCCAGCAGCTCTGCACTCCAGTACACTGAAGCTTTCTTT CASSSALQYTEAFF
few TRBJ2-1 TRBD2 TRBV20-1 TGCAGTGCTAGATCCCGGACTAGCGGGAGAAGCAATGAGCAGTTCTTC CSARSRTSGRSNEQFF
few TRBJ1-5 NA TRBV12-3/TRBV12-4 TGTGCCAGCAGTTTAGGAACAGGGCATCAGCCCCAGCATTTT CASSLGTGHQPQHF
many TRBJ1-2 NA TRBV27 TGTGCCAGCAGTCATGGACAGCCACAGTTTAACTATGGCTACACCTTC CASSHGQPQFNYGYTF
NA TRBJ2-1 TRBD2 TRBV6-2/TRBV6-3 TGTGCCAGCAGTTCCCCGGCTAGCGGGCCCTACAATGAGCAGTTCTTC CASSSPASGPYNEQFF
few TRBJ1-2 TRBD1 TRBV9 TGTGCCAGCAGCGTAGACTACAGGGGATATGGCTACACCTTC CASSVDYRGYGYTF
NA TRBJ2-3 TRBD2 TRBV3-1 TGTGCCAGCAGCCAAGATTGGCTAGCGGGGGGGTCGGATACGCAGTATTTT CASSQDWLAGGSDTQYF
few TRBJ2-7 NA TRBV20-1 TGCAGTGCTAGGAGGGTTGGCGGTACTTCCTACGAGCAGTACTTC CSARRVGGTSYEQYF
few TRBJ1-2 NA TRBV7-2 TGTGCCAGCAGCTCCGCAGTTCATAACTATGGCTACACCTTC CASSSAVHNYGYTF
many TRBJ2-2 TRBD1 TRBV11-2 TGTGCCAGCAGCCTGCGGACAGGTCGCACCGGGGAGCTGTTTTTT CASSLRTGRTGELFF
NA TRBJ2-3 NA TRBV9 TGTGCCAGCAGCTCCCGAGGGGCCGACAGGGAGGTGGCAGATACGCAGTATTTT CASSSRGADREVADTQYF
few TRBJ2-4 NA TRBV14 TGTGCCAGCAGCCAGGGTAGGCACATTCAGTACTTC CASSQGRHIQYF
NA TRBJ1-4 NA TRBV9 TGTGCCAGCAGCGTAGACACGAGAGTTGAAAAACTGTTTTTT CASSVDTRVEKLFF
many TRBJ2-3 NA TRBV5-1 TGCGCCAGCAGCCCCGGAAGTAGCGGCAATACGCAGTATTTT CASSPGSSGNTQYF
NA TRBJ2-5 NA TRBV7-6 TGTGCCAGCAGCCTAAGGCTGACGGGGAAGTACCGAGAGACCCAGTACTTC CASSLRLTGKYRETQYF
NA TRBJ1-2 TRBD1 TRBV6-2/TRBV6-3 TGTGCCAGCAGGGTAAACAGGGGCGGCTACACCTTC CASRVNRGGYTF